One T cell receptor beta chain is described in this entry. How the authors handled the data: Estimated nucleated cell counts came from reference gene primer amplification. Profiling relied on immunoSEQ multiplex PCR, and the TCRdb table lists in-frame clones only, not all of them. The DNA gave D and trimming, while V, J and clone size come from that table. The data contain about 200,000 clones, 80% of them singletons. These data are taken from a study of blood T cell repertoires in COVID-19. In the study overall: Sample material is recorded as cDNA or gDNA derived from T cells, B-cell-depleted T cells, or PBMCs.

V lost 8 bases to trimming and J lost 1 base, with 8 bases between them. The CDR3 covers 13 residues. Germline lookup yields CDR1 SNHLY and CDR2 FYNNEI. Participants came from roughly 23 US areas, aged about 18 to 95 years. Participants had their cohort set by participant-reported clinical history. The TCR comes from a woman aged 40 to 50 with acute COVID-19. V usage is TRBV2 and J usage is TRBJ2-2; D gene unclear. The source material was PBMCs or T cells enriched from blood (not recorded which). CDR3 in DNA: TGTGCCAGCTGCCAGGAGAACACCGGGGAGCTGTTTTTT. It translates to CASCQENTGELFF.